These T cell receptor beta chains were read from a single sample in a study of a mutant IDH1 vaccine in newly diagnosed glioma. TCRdb keeps only in-frame clones here, not all; method: immunoSEQ multiplex PCR. The data contain over 55,000 clones, 65% to 85% of them singletons. Material: peripheral blood mononuclear cells (PBMCs), obtained from a glioma patient treated with radiotherapy, temozolomide or both. Receptors originate from a woman between 18 and 29 years old with glioma. Some clones in this sample may be carry-over from other donors' samples. Each CDR3 is given with its conserved first and last residue. The order of the fields is clone size, V gene, D gene, J gene, CDR3 protein, CDR3 DNA. D genes are given only for firm matches. The listing skips clone size in some rows; elsewhere it reads once, few, many or a size class.

clone size: -; V gene: TRBV5-1; D gene: -; J gene: TRBJ1-2; CDR3 protein: CASSLGSQVRGYGYTF; CDR3 DNA: TGCGCCAGCAGCTTGGGATCTCAAGTCCGCGGCTATGGCTACACCTTC
clone size: -; V gene: TRBV5-1; D gene: -; J gene: TRBJ2-6; CDR3 protein: CASSFGLPLEANVLTF; CDR3 DNA: TGCGCCAGCAGCTTTGGGCTCCCTCTTGAGGCCAACGTCCTGACTTTC
clone size: few; V gene: TRBV29-1; D gene: -; J gene: TRBJ1-1; CDR3 protein: CSVVSEGGYEAFF; CDR3 DNA: TGCAGCGTTGTGAGTGAGGGGGGCTATGAAGCTTTCTTT
clone size: once; V gene: TRBV6-5; D gene: -; J gene: TRBJ1-2; CDR3 protein: CASSLTRDYGYTF; CDR3 DNA: TGTGCCAGCAGCTTAACCCGGGACTATGGCTACACCTTC
clone size: -; V gene: TRBV7-9; D gene: -; J gene: TRBJ2-3; CDR3 protein: CATEASNTQYF; CDR3 DNA: TGTGCCACCGAAGCTAGCAACACGCAGTATTTT
clone size: -; V gene: TRBV27; D gene: TRBD1; J gene: TRBJ1-5; CDR3 protein: CASSLGLGQGDQPQHF; CDR3 DNA: TGTGCCAGCAGTTTAGGCCTTGGACAGGGCGATCAGCCCCAGCATTTT
clone size: once; V gene: TRBV4-3; D gene: -; J gene: TRBJ1-2; CDR3 protein: CASSPDRRPLSYGYTF; CDR3 DNA: TGCGCCAGCAGCCCCGACAGGAGACCGCTAAGCTATGGCTACACCTTC
clone size: -; V gene: TRBV29-1; D gene: TRBD1; J gene: TRBJ2-5; CDR3 protein: CSGRQGVETQYF; CDR3 DNA: TGCAGCGGCAGACAGGGAGTGGAGACCCAGTACTTC
clone size: -; V gene: TRBV19; D gene: -; J gene: TRBJ1-2; CDR3 protein: CASRKPAGAMGYTF; CDR3 DNA: TGTGCCAGTAGGAAGCCTGCCGGGGCAATGGGCTACACCTTC
clone size: once; V gene: TRBV5-1; D gene: -; J gene: TRBJ2-1; CDR3 protein: CASSLARAGSDEQFF; CDR3 DNA: TGCGCCAGCAGCTTGGCCAGGGCCGGGAGCGATGAGCAGTTCTTC
clone size: -; V gene: TRBV6-1; D gene: -; J gene: TRBJ1-4; CDR3 protein: CASSPTPDRWEKLFF; CDR3 DNA: TGTGCCAGCAGTCCCACCCCGGACAGATGGGAAAAACTGTTTTTT
clone size: once; V gene: TRBV21-1; D gene: -; J gene: TRBJ2-1; CDR3 protein: CASSSKLLAGSRDEQFF; CDR3 DNA: TGTGCCAGCAGCAGCAAACTACTAGCGGGTAGTAGGGATGAGCAGTTCTTC
clone size: few; V gene: TRBV29-1; D gene: -; J gene: TRBJ1-1; CDR3 protein: CSVDGRGNTEAFF; CDR3 DNA: TGCAGCGTTGATGGTCGGGGGAACACTGAAGCTTTCTTT
clone size: -; V gene: TRBV10-2; D gene: TRBD2; J gene: TRBJ2-1; CDR3 protein: CATTASGSGEQFF; CDR3 DNA: TGCGCCACCACCGCGAGCGGGAGCGGTGAGCAGTTCTTC
clone size: -; V gene: TRBV5-1; D gene: -; J gene: TRBJ1-5; CDR3 protein: CATKTVYSNQPQHF; CDR3 DNA: TGCGCCACAAAAACAGTTTATAGCAATCAGCCCCAGCATTTT
clone size: -; V gene: TRBV27; D gene: TRBD2; J gene: TRBJ2-7; CDR3 protein: CASSFQAGAFGEQYF; CDR3 DNA: TGTGCCAGCAGTTTTCAAGCGGGAGCCTTTGGGGAGCAGTACTTC
clone size: -; V gene: TRBV5-4; D gene: TRBD2; J gene: TRBJ2-3; CDR3 protein: CASSLNSGRGRDTQYF; CDR3 DNA: TGTGCCAGCAGCTTGAATAGCGGGAGGGGGAGAGATACGCAGTATTTT
clone size: -; V gene: TRBV6-5; D gene: -; J gene: TRBJ1-1; CDR3 protein: CATKSGAWEAFF; CDR3 DNA: TGTGCCACTAAAAGCGGGGCCTGGGAAGCTTTCTTT
clone size: -; V gene: TRBV9; D gene: TRBD2; J gene: TRBJ2-7; CDR3 protein: CASSVAPSGGAYEQYF; CDR3 DNA: TGTGCCAGCAGCGTAGCGCCGTCGGGAGGGGCCTACGAGCAGTACTTC
clone size: -; V gene: TRBV6-9; D gene: TRBD2; J gene: TRBJ2-1; CDR3 protein: CASSFLRGGYNEQFF; CDR3 DNA: TGTGCCAGCAGTTTCCTACGGGGGGGTTACAATGAGCAGTTCTTC
clone size: -; V gene: TRBV6-6; D gene: -; J gene: TRBJ2-7; CDR3 protein: CASSQGRSYEQYF; CDR3 DNA: TGTGCCAGCAGTCAGGGGAGAAGCTACGAGCAGTACTTC
clone size: -; V gene: TRBV7-2; D gene: TRBD1; J gene: TRBJ1-2; CDR3 protein: CASSLVGTGTGHYGYTF; CDR3 DNA: TGTGCCAGCAGCTTAGTGGGAACCGGGACAGGGCACTATGGCTACACCTTC
clone size: -; V gene: TRBV30; D gene: -; J gene: TRBJ1-5; CDR3 protein: CAWSAEGMAPQHF; CDR3 DNA: TGTGCCTGGAGTGCGGAGGGTATGGCGCCCCAGCATTTT
clone size: few; V gene: TRBV4-1; D gene: -; J gene: TRBJ1-1; CDR3 protein: CASSHEQAVNTEAFF; CDR3 DNA: TGCGCCAGCAGCCATGAACAGGCCGTGAACACTGAAGCTTTCTTT
clone size: few; V gene: TRBV27; D gene: -; J gene: TRBJ1-1; CDR3 protein: CASSLVGGPTEAFF; CDR3 DNA: TGTGCCAGCAGTTTAGTCGGGGGGCCCACTGAAGCTTTCTTT
clone size: -; V gene: TRBV30; D gene: -; J gene: TRBJ2-1; CDR3 protein: CAWSGPPQYNEQFF; CDR3 DNA: TGTGCCTGGAGTGGCCCCCCTCAATACAATGAGCAGTTCTTC
clone size: -; V gene: TRBV5-4; D gene: -; J gene: TRBJ1-1; CDR3 protein: CASSFNSNEAFF; CDR3 DNA: TGTGCCAGCAGCTTCAACTCAAACGAAGCTTTCTTT
clone size: -; V gene: TRBV7-3; D gene: -; J gene: TRBJ2-3; CDR3 protein: CASSSRGTDTQYF; CDR3 DNA: TGTGCCAGCAGCTCCCGAGGTACTGATACGCAGTATTTT
clone size: -; V gene: TRBV2; D gene: -; J gene: TRBJ2-1; CDR3 protein: CASSPNYNEQFF; CDR3 DNA: TGTGCCAGCAGTCCAAACTACAATGAGCAGTTCTTC
clone size: -; V gene: TRBV4-1; D gene: -; J gene: TRBJ1-5; CDR3 protein: CASSPQDNQPQHF; CDR3 DNA: TGCGCCAGCAGCCCCCAAGACAACCAGCCCCAGCATTTT
clone size: -; V gene: TRBV29-1; D gene: TRBD1; J gene: TRBJ1-1; CDR3 protein: CSVGTGRGTEAFF; CDR3 DNA: TGCAGCGTAGGGACAGGGAGAGGGACTGAAGCTTTCTTT
clone size: -; V gene: TRBV28; D gene: -; J gene: TRBJ2-3; CDR3 protein: CASRLAGAGGDTQYF; CDR3 DNA: TGTGCCAGCAGACTCGCGGGGGCCGGGGGGGATACGCAGTATTTT
clone size: -; V gene: TRBV21-1; D gene: -; J gene: TRBJ1-2; CDR3 protein: CASGGEKGNYGYTF; CDR3 DNA: TGTGCCAGCGGAGGGGAGAAGGGTAACTATGGCTACACCTTC
clone size: -; V gene: TRBV5-8; D gene: TRBD2; J gene: TRBJ2-3; CDR3 protein: CASSLEAGVFTDTQYF; CDR3 DNA: TGTGCCAGCAGCTTAGAAGCGGGGGTGTTCACAGATACGCAGTATTTT
clone size: -; V gene: TRBV30; D gene: TRBD1; J gene: TRBJ2-2; CDR3 protein: CAWSVQQGAGELFF; CDR3 DNA: TGTGCCTGGAGTGTTCAACAGGGGGCCGGGGAGCTGTTTTTT
clone size: -; V gene: TRBV4-1; D gene: -; J gene: TRBJ1-2; CDR3 protein: CASSRIPGANYGYTF; CDR3 DNA: TGCGCCAGCAGCCGAATTCCAGGGGCTAACTATGGCTACACCTTC
clone size: -; V gene: TRBV6-5; D gene: -; J gene: TRBJ2-5; CDR3 protein: CASSYSSVAVETQYF; CDR3 DNA: TGTGCCAGCAGTTACTCGTCTGTAGCCGTCGAGACCCAGTACTTC
clone size: -; V gene: TRBV30; D gene: TRBD2; J gene: TRBJ2-1; CDR3 protein: CAWKREVYNEQFF; CDR3 DNA: TGTGCCTGGAAGCGGGAGGTCTACAATGAGCAGTTCTTC
clone size: -; V gene: TRBV9; D gene: TRBD1; J gene: TRBJ1-1; CDR3 protein: CASSVDRVRTEAFF; CDR3 DNA: TGTGCCAGCAGCGTTGACAGGGTACGGACTGAAGCTTTCTTT
clone size: -; V gene: TRBV9; D gene: -; J gene: TRBJ2-5; CDR3 protein: CASSVEGGGASETQYF; CDR3 DNA: TGTGCCAGCAGCGTAGAGGGGGGAGGGGCGAGTGAGACCCAGTACTTC
clone size: -; V gene: TRBV7-8; D gene: TRBD2; J gene: TRBJ2-7; CDR3 protein: CASSSLAGVYEQYF; CDR3 DNA: TGTGCCAGCAGCTCACTAGCGGGAGTCTACGAGCAGTACTTC
clone size: -; V gene: TRBV6-5; D gene: TRBD1; J gene: TRBJ1-6; CDR3 protein: CASSSQGAGSPLHF; CDR3 DNA: TGTGCCAGCAGTTCACAGGGGGCTGGGTCACCCCTCCACTTT
clone size: few; V gene: TRBV27; D gene: TRBD1; J gene: TRBJ1-1; CDR3 protein: CASSLTGGGTEAFF; CDR3 DNA: TGTGCCAGCAGTTTGACAGGGGGCGGCACTGAAGCTTTCTTT
clone size: -; V gene: TRBV27; D gene: -; J gene: TRBJ2-7; CDR3 protein: CASSLGLPYEQYF; CDR3 DNA: TGTGCCAGCAGTTTAGGCCTCCCGTACGAGCAGTACTTC
clone size: -; V gene: TRBV4-1; D gene: -; J gene: TRBJ1-1; CDR3 protein: CASSQERIRQEAFF; CDR3 DNA: TGCGCCAGCAGCCAAGAACGTATCCGTCAGGAAGCTTTCTTT
clone size: -; V gene: TRBV9; D gene: -; J gene: TRBJ2-3; CDR3 protein: CASSVVPTDTQYF; CDR3 DNA: TGTGCCAGCAGCGTAGTTCCCACAGATACGCAGTATTTT
clone size: few; V gene: TRBV27; D gene: TRBD2; J gene: TRBJ2-2; CDR3 protein: CASSWGLASGELFF; CDR3 DNA: TGTGCCAGCAGCTGGGGACTAGCGTCCGGGGAGCTGTTTTTT
clone size: few; V gene: TRBV19; D gene: -; J gene: TRBJ1-1; CDR3 protein: CASSIPGTALSTEAFF; CDR3 DNA: TGTGCCAGTAGTATTCCCGGGACGGCACTAAGTACTGAAGCTTTCTTT
clone size: -; V gene: TRBV27; D gene: -; J gene: TRBJ1-1; CDR3 protein: CASSFDRSNTEAFF; CDR3 DNA: TGTGCCAGCAGTTTTGACAGATCTAACACTGAAGCTTTCTTT
clone size: -; V gene: TRBV10-1; D gene: -; J gene: TRBJ2-7; CDR3 protein: CASSVTGKGGEEYF; CDR3 DNA: TGCGCCAGCAGTGTGACCGGGAAAGGGGGAGAAGAGTACTTC
clone size: -; V gene: TRBV6-1; D gene: TRBD1; J gene: TRBJ1-4; CDR3 protein: CASSGGTANEKLFF; CDR3 DNA: TGTGCCAGCAGTGGGGGGACAGCTAATGAAAAACTGTTTTTT
clone size: -; V gene: TRBV15; D gene: -; J gene: TRBJ1-2; CDR3 protein: CATSEEGRQFNYGYTF; CDR3 DNA: TGTGCCACCAGCGAAGAGGGAAGACAGTTTAACTATGGCTACACCTTC
clone size: -; V gene: TRBV5-1; D gene: TRBD1; J gene: TRBJ2-7; CDR3 protein: CASSPRTGGSYEQYF; CDR3 DNA: TGCGCCAGCAGCCCGAGGACAGGGGGGTCCTACGAGCAGTACTTC
clone size: -; V gene: TRBV25-1; D gene: TRBD1; J gene: TRBJ1-2; CDR3 protein: CASSAPGQGAGGYTF; CDR3 DNA: TGTGCCAGCAGTGCTCCGGGACAGGGGGCTGGTGGCTACACCTTC
clone size: few; V gene: TRBV10-2; D gene: -; J gene: TRBJ1-5; CDR3 protein: CASSGARDVQPQHF; CDR3 DNA: TGCGCCAGCAGTGGGGCCAGGGACGTTCAGCCCCAGCATTTT
clone size: -; V gene: TRBV5-4; D gene: TRBD1; J gene: TRBJ1-1; CDR3 protein: CASSPGQAYTEAFF; CDR3 DNA: TGTGCCAGCAGCCCTGGACAGGCGTACACTGAAGCTTTCTTT
clone size: -; V gene: TRBV29-1; D gene: -; J gene: TRBJ2-3; CDR3 protein: CSGFRALGFTQYF; CDR3 DNA: TGCAGCGGGTTCAGGGCCCTGGGGTTTACGCAGTATTTT
clone size: -; V gene: TRBV6-6; D gene: TRBD2; J gene: TRBJ2-3; CDR3 protein: CASRARLAGGSDTQYF; CDR3 DNA: TGTGCCAGCAGGGCCCGGTTAGCGGGAGGATCAGATACGCAGTATTTT
clone size: -; V gene: TRBV4-2; D gene: TRBD1; J gene: TRBJ1-6; CDR3 protein: CASSRDREGHSPLHF; CDR3 DNA: TGTGCCAGCAGCCGGGACAGGGAAGGGCATTCACCCCTCCACTTT